This T cell receptor beta chain was captured in a study of T-cell reconstitution after alpha-beta-depleted transplantation in children. Trimming removed 4 bases at V and 0 bases at J, with 14 bases between. The CDR3 sequence is 16 residues long. CDR1 is SGHRS and CDR2 is YFSETQ in the germline V gene. Preparation of the TCRbeta library used unique molecular identifiers. TCRdb processed the PCR reads anew with MiXCR; each CDR3 protein has one entry. The data contain 500,000 to 600,000 distinct CDR3 sequences, roughly 27% of them seen just once; the ten biggest clones take up 35% to 40%. This rearrangement joins TRBV5-1 to TRBJ2-1; a possible D gene is TRBD2 (6 bases). The material sequenced was PBMCs, taken before TCRalphabeta/CD19-depleted stem cell transplant. This receptor was taken from a boy under two years old with Wiskott-Aldrich syndrome, due to receive a stem cell transplant. The CDR3 DNA reads TGCGCCAGCAGCGATCGGGACTTAAGCTCCTACAATGAGCAGTTCTTC. It yields the protein CASSDRDLSSYNEQFF.